This TCR beta chain was sequenced during a study of T cells in Graves' hyperthyroidism and ophthalmopathy. Study-level findings and limits: Among thyroid clonotypes expanded above 0.001, most also appeared in blood.

Any patient presenting with uncontrolled infection, other autoimmune disease, pregnancy or lactation was left out. Out of 8.5 to 10 ml of fresh peripheral blood came the PBMCs. Between the trimmed V and J ends, which lost 7 bases and 6 bases, there was a span of 27 bases. The CDR3 contains 17 residues. The investigators amplified TCR beta CDR3 regions from RNA transcripts. The HTBI primer set was used in a first-round RT-PCR of the TCR CDR3. One entry per CDR3 protein results from TCRdb running MiXCR on the multiplex PCR reads. The repertoire holds nearly 250,000 distinct CDR3 sequences, with approximately 16% as singletons. Ten or more counts support this clonotype. Its target is unknown.

The specimen sequenced was blood. The receptor was derived from a woman under 30 with Graves' ophthalmopathy. This chain uses TRBV12-3 or TRBV12-4 with TRBJ1-2; no firm D call. The CDR3 coding sequence is TGTGCCAGCACCTCAAGTTCGAGGGCCCACCCCTCGGATGGCTACACCTTC. Translated: CASTSSSRAHPSDGYTF.